These T cell receptor beta chains were read from a single sample in a study of response to subunit inactivated influenza vaccine. Using its own MiXCR run on the RT-PCR reads, TCRdb lists one record per CDR3 protein. The data contain 650,000 to 800,000 distinct CDR3 sequences, about 18% of them singletons. The sequences come from PBMCs from blood, collected roughly 5 days after vaccination. These receptors were obtained from a man in his forties or fifties who received an inactivated influenza vaccine. CDR3s include the opening cysteine and the closing phenylalanine or tryptophan. The D gene is left open where the match is weak. Clone sizes are given selectively: once, few, many, or a class where the clone is expanded.

clone_size	d_call	v_call	j_call	cdr3_nt	cdr3_aa
many	.	TRBV12-3/TRBV12-4	TRBJ2-1	TGTGCCAGCAGGGAACTACTAGGGTCCTACAATGAGCAGTTCTTC	CASRELLGSYNEQFF
few	TRBD2	TRBV20-1	TRBJ2-5	TGCAGTGCATCTCTAGCGGGAGCTTGGAGGTTGGGGTACTTC	CSASLAGAWRLGYF
many	.	TRBV12-3/TRBV12-4	TRBJ2-5	TGTGCCAGCAGTTTACCCCCAGGCCAAGAGACCCAGTACTTC	CASSLPPGQETQYF
few	TRBD1	TRBV10-2	TRBJ1-4	TGCGCCAGCAGGCCGGGACAGGGGGGTGAAAAACTGTTTTTT	CASRPGQGGEKLFF
.	TRBD1	TRBV30	TRBJ1-6	TGTGCCTGGGCGTCTGGGACAGGGAGTTCACCCCTCCACTTT	CAWASGTGSSPLHF
.	TRBD1	TRBV20-1	TRBJ2-4	TGCAGTGCCGGGACAGGGGGCGGAAACATTCAGTACTTC	CSAGTGGGNIQYF
many	.	TRBV12-3/TRBV12-4	TRBJ1-2	TGTGCCAGCAGACCCGCAGGGCCCTACTATGGCTACACCTTC	CASRPAGPYYGYTF
.	TRBD1	TRBV6-5	TRBJ2-5	TGTGCCAGCAGTTACAGGACAGGTGTCCTGGGCCGAGAGACCCAGTACTTC	CASSYRTGVLGRETQYF
few	TRBD2	TRBV4-2	TRBJ2-1	TGTGCCAGCAGCCAATCCACTCTAGCGGGTAGTGACAGCTCCTACAATGAGCAGTTCTTC	CASSQSTLAGSDSSYNEQFF
few	.	TRBV12-3/TRBV12-4	TRBJ2-7	TGTGCCAGCAGTTTGTCTCTAGGGCCCCAACAGGAGCAGTACTTC	CASSLSLGPQQEQYF
many	.	TRBV12-3/TRBV12-4	TRBJ2-5	TGTGCCAGCAGTTTAGGTTCGGGCAGGGAAGAGACCCAGTACTTC	CASSLGSGREETQYF
.	TRBD1	TRBV6-1	TRBJ1-1	TGTGCCAGCAGCGGGTGGATGGCAGGGGGTAGAGGGGACACTGAAGCTTTCTTT	CASSGWMAGGRGDTEAFF
many	.	TRBV6-1	TRBJ1-2	TGTGCCAGCAGTCGGGCAGGGGCCGCGACATATGGCTACACCTTC	CASSRAGAATYGYTF
once	.	TRBV11-2	TRBJ2-5	TGTGCCAGCAGCTTAGGCCCAGTACAAGAGACCCAGTACTTC	CASSLGPVQETQYF
.	.	TRBV6-5	TRBJ2-6	TGTGCCAGCAGTTACTTACCGGGCTCTGGGGCCAACGTCCTGACTTTC	CASSYLPGSGANVLTF
many	TRBD1	TRBV20-1	TRBJ2-7	TGCAGTGCTTACTCCGGGACAGGGTCCTACGAGCAGTACTTC	CSAYSGTGSYEQYF
many	.	TRBV12-3/TRBV12-4	TRBJ1-4	TGTGCCAGCAGGACGGGATCAACTAATGAAAAACTGTTTTTT	CASRTGSTNEKLFF
.	.	TRBV5-1	TRBJ2-1	TGCGCCAGCAGCAACCAAGGGGCGGACGATGAGCAGTTCTTC	CASSNQGADDEQFF
.	.	TRBV20-1	TRBJ1-2	TGCAGTCCCCTTATCGGGGGAGGCTATGGCTACACCTTC	CSPLIGGGYGYTF
.	.	TRBV11-3	TRBJ2-1	TGTGCCAGCAGCTTAGATACGGCTAGGTACAATGAGCAGTTCTTC	CASSLDTARYNEQFF
.	.	TRBV28	TRBJ2-4	TGTGCCAGCAGCTCAATTCGGTTCCTAGCCAAAAACATTCAGTACTTC	CASSSIRFLAKNIQYF
.	TRBD2	TRBV27	TRBJ2-2	TGTGCTAGCAGTTTACGAGGGACTAGCGGGGGGGACCACACCGGGGAGCTGTTTTTT	CASSLRGTSGGDHTGELFF
.	.	TRBV20-1	TRBJ2-1	TGCAGTGCCCCTCGGGCCTCGGATGAGCAGTTCTTC	CSAPRASDEQFF
few	.	TRBV20-1	TRBJ2-7	TGCAGTGCTAGAGATCGGGCTAGCTATTACGAGCAGTACTTC	CSARDRASYYEQYF
few	.	TRBV12-3/TRBV12-4	TRBJ2-5	TGTGCCAGCAATAGCAGGCGTCAAGAGACCCAGTACTTC	CASNSRRQETQYF
.	TRBD2	TRBV7-2	TRBJ2-5	TGTGCCAGCAGCTTAGTCGGGACTAGTGTCGAAGCGACCCAGTACTTC	CASSLVGTSVEATQYF
few	.	TRBV21-1	TRBJ1-1	TGTGCCAGCAGCAAAGCGGGTGGGACAGTCGACACTGAAGCTTTCTTT	CASSKAGGTVDTEAFF
.	TRBD1	TRBV12-3/TRBV12-4	TRBJ2-1	TGTGCCAGCAGTGTCGGGACAGGGTACTACAATGAGCAGTTCTTC	CASSVGTGYYNEQFF
few	.	TRBV5-1	TRBJ1-1	TGCGCCAGCAGCTTGGCGGGATCTATTAACACTGAAGCTTTCTTT	CASSLAGSINTEAFF
few	.	TRBV15	TRBJ2-2	TGTGCCACCAGCAGAGAGCGCGCGCAGGGGAGTGGGGAGCTGTTTTTT	CATSRERAQGSGELFF
.	.	TRBV11-2	TRBJ2-7	TGTGCCAGCAGTCAAAGGACTACCGGGGGCTACGAGCAGTACTTC	CASSQRTTGGYEQYF
.	.	TRBV11-2	TRBJ2-5	TGTGCCAGCAGGCGACTAGGGAACCAAGAGACCCAGTACTTC	CASRRLGNQETQYF